These T cell receptor beta chains were read from a single sample in a study of blood T cell repertoires in COVID-19. Clones were sequenced by immunoSEQ multiplex PCR, and TCRdb holds only the in-frame ones, with some missing. The sample records nearly 45,000 clones, just under 90% being singletons. Material: peripheral blood. These receptors were taken from a man aged 40-50 years with COVID-19, enrolled during active disease. Both conserved end residues are part of each CDR3. Each record gives: D gene, clone size, J gene, V gene, CDR3 protein, CDR3 DNA. D genes are given only for firm matches. Expanded clones are given a class, and other clones once, few, many or no size at all.

. . TRBJ2-2 TRBV28 CASSLGGGGELFF TGTGCCAGCAGTTTGGGGGGAGGCGGGGAGCTGTTTTTT
TRBD1 . TRBJ1-1 TRBV12-3/TRBV12-4 CASSADRGPEAFF TGTGCCAGCAGCGCGGACAGGGGACCTGAAGCTTTCTTT
. few TRBJ2-7 TRBV7-3 CASSLGLGGPYEQYF TGTGCCAGCAGCTTAGGTCTAGGAGGGCCCTACGAGCAGTACTTC
. . TRBJ1-4 TRBV11-3 CASTQSGGNEKLFF TGTGCCAGTACCCAGTCCGGGGGAAATGAAAAACTGTTTTTT
. . TRBJ1-1 TRBV2 CASRDYGTEEAFF TGTGCCAGCAGGGACTACGGGACGGAGGAAGCTTTCTTT
TRBD1 . TRBJ1-2 TRBV10-3 CAISEPKTGAGYGYTF TGTGCCATCAGTGAGCCTAAGACAGGGGCCGGCTATGGCTACACCTTC
TRBD1 . TRBJ2-3 TRBV2 CASSEAGDRGKDTQYF TGTGCCAGCAGTGAAGCCGGAGACAGGGGAAAAGATACGCAGTATTTT
. once TRBJ2-7 TRBV5-4 CASRDHRDPGTEQYF TGTGCCAGCAGGGACCACAGGGACCCCGGCACCGAGCAGTACTTC
. . TRBJ1-5 TRBV28 CASSSPSLGGGWNQPQHF TGTGCCAGCAGTTCACCCTCGTTGGGGGGAGGATGGAATCAGCCCCAGCATTTT
TRBD2 . TRBJ2-1 TRBV9 CASSVASLAGYNEQFF TGTGCCAGCAGCGTAGCGAGCCTAGCGGGGTACAATGAGCAGTTCTTC
TRBD2 . TRBJ2-7 TRBV10-3 CAISESAAGGYEQYF TGTGCCATCAGTGAGTCGGCAGCGGGAGGGTACGAGCAGTACTTC
TRBD2 . TRBJ2-1 TRBV27 CASSLLSSGGYNEQFF TGTGCCAGCAGTCTCCTGAGTAGCGGGGGCTACAATGAGCAGTTCTTC
. . TRBJ2-1 TRBV28 CASSFPINNEQFF TGTGCCAGCAGTTTCCCTATCAACAATGAGCAGTTCTTC
. . TRBJ2-2 TRBV7-9 CASSFPSDTPNTGELFF TGTGCCAGCAGCTTCCCTTCCGACACCCCGAACACCGGGGAGCTGTTTTTT
TRBD1 . TRBJ1-2 TRBV6-5 CASRGGQVANYGYTF TGTGCCAGCAGGGGCGGACAGGTGGCAAACTATGGCTACACCTTC
. . TRBJ2-3 TRBV21-1 CASSKGRRRREEGTDTQYF TGTGCCAGCAGCAAAGGACGAAGACGGCGGGAGGAGGGCACAGATACGCAGTATTTT
. . TRBJ2-7 TRBV5-4 CASSFGPTSYEQYF TGTGCCAGCAGCTTTGGGCCAACAAGTTACGAGCAGTACTTC
. . TRBJ2-7 TRBV7-9 CASSFNYYEQYF TGTGCCAGCAGCTTTAATTACTACGAGCAGTACTTC
TRBD2 . TRBJ2-3 TRBV2 CASSSLAGGPNTQYF TGTGCCAGCAGTTCCCTAGCGGGGGGGCCGAATACGCAGTATTTT
. . TRBJ1-1 TRBV7-9 CASSLVEGGYTEAFF TGTGCCAGCAGCTTAGTGGAGGGGGGGTACACTGAAGCTTTCTTT
. . TRBJ1-5 TRBV28 CASTPQRVGNQPQHF TGTGCCAGCACTCCCCAGCGGGTCGGCAATCAGCCCCAGCATTTT
TRBD2 . TRBJ2-2 TRBV6-4 CASSDSASGETGELFF TGTGCCAGCAGTGACTCAGCTAGCGGGGAGACCGGGGAGCTGTTTTTT
. . TRBJ1-4 TRBV5-4 CASSFEREEKLFF TGTGCCAGCAGCTTCGAAAGGGAGGAAAAACTGTTTTTT
. . TRBJ2-1 TRBV7-6 CASSLGAGPSYNEQFF TGTGCCAGCAGCTTAGGGGCAGGCCCCTCCTACAATGAGCAGTTCTTC
TRBD2 . TRBJ2-3 TRBV11-2 CASSPYGRSTDTQYF TGTGCCAGCAGCCCATACGGGAGGAGCACAGATACGCAGTATTTT
. . TRBJ2-7 TRBV5-1 CASSGSGTPGAEQYF TGCGCCAGCAGTGGGTCCGGGACACCCGGGGCCGAGCAGTACTTC
TRBD1 . TRBJ1-1 TRBV4-2 CASSHTQGGLNTEAFF TGTGCCAGCAGCCATACCCAGGGGGGCCTGAACACTGAAGCTTTCTTT
. . TRBJ1-5 TRBV5-5 CASSTGTSNQPQHF TGTGCCAGCAGCACCGGGACAAGCAATCAGCCCCAGCATTTT
TRBD1 . TRBJ1-6 TRBV27 CASSGQGDSPLHF TGTGCCAGCAGTGGACAGGGGGATTCACCCCTCCACTTT
TRBD1 . TRBJ1-2 TRBV7-9 CASSLLGDSLYGYTF TGTGCCAGCAGCTTACTTGGGGACAGCCTCTATGGCTACACCTTC
TRBD1 . TRBJ1-2 TRBV27 CASSARQGAYGYTF TGTGCCAGCAGTGCGAGACAGGGGGCCTATGGCTACACCTTC
TRBD1 once TRBJ2-7 TRBV7-7 CASSGTGGEQYF TGTGCCAGCAGTGGGACAGGGGGCGAGCAGTACTTC
TRBD1 few TRBJ1-1 TRBV11-2 CASSLEGQVKNTEAFF TGTGCCAGCAGCTTAGAAGGACAGGTTAAGAACACTGAAGCTTTCTTT
TRBD2 . TRBJ2-5 TRBV5-6 CASSLSGRGDQETQYF TGTGCCAGCAGCTTGTCTGGGCGGGGGGACCAAGAGACCCAGTACTTC
TRBD1 . TRBJ2-3 TRBV10-2 CASSLGTGLSTDTQYF TGCGCCAGCAGTTTGGGGACAGGGCTTAGCACAGATACGCAGTATTTT
. . TRBJ1-4 TRBV19 CASTESEKLFF TGTGCCAGTACCGAGTCCGAAAAACTGTTTTTT
TRBD2 . TRBJ2-7 TRBV3-1/TRBV3-2 CASSHPSGTVCEQYF TGTGCCAGCAGCCATCCAAGCGGGACTGTTTGCGAGCAGTACTTC
TRBD1 . TRBJ1-1 TRBV7-9 CASSLQGANTEAFF TGTGCCAGCAGCCTACAGGGGGCGAACACTGAAGCTTTCTTT
TRBD2 . TRBJ2-5 TRBV4-1 CASSQRKTSGVLETQYF TGCGCCAGCAGCCAACGGAAGACTAGCGGGGTTTTGGAGACCCAGTACTTC